This entry concerns a single T cell receptor beta chain. As originally analysed: Amplified reference gene primers provided the basis for estimating nucleated cell counts. TCRdb keeps only in-frame clones here, not all; method: immunoSEQ multiplex PCR. V, J and clone size are those of that table, while D and trimming were read from the DNA. Among about 210,000 clones listed, roughly 80% were seen once. These data come from a study of blood T cell repertoires in COVID-19. Whole-study context: Collection of acute and convalescent COVID-19 samples took place in the United States, Italy and Spain. The cDNA or gDNA used as material had been derived from T cells, B-cell-depleted T cells, or PBMCs.

The germline CDR1 and CDR2 sequences are SQVTM and ANQGSEA. The CDR3 totals 13 residues. V shed 4 bases and J 0 bases; nucleotides not matched to a gene: 2. Sequenced input: peripheral blood. This sequence joins TRBV29-1 and TRBJ1-2; 7 bases fit TRBD1. This TCR was recovered from a man between 60 and 75 years old with acute or convalescent COVID-19. CDR3 nucleotides: TGCAGCGTTGGGACAGGCACTAACTATGGCTACACCTTC. Protein sequence: CSVGTGTNYGYTF.